This T cell receptor beta chain was identified during a study of T cell repertoires in cytomegalovirus infection. Using its own MiXCR run on the reads, TCRdb lists one record per CDR3 protein. The sample consists of under 300,000 distinct CDR3 sequences, approximately 15% of them appearing once. From germline, CDR1 is MNHNY and CDR2 SVGAGI (reference sequence). This CDR3 is built from 12 residues. V lost 6 bases and J 5 bases, leaving 8 bases between the germline ends. Study results and caveats: Clonotypes of TCR beta that were HLA-C-restricted and CMV-specific dominated the ex vivo response.

This clonotype appeared many times. Its antigen is unknown. This receptor was identified in a human donor in good health (CMV status not recorded). Some clones in this sample may be carry-over from other donors' samples. V gene TRBV6-6 combines with J gene TRBJ1-5; D remains ambiguous. Sequencing was performed on CD8+ T cells from PBMCs. CDR3 sequence reads: CASSHTDQPQHF. The DNA of the CDR3 is TGTGCCAGCAGCCACACCGATCAGCCCCAGCATTTT.